The 10 T cell receptor beta chains below come from one sample, sequenced in a study of vaccination and CD4 T cells after COVID-19. Their antigens remain unidentified. Cultured CD4+ T-cell DNA underwent Oncomine TCR Beta short-read sequencing. From the PCR reads, TCRdb called clonotypes with MiXCR, one entry per CDR3 protein. Of around 2,000 distinct CDR3 sequences in the sample, 15% were seen once. Treatment: roughly 11-day PBMC culture with coronavirus spike peptide pools or control peptides (ViraFEST assay). One should note that the unexposed donor's CD4+ T cells were collected before the COVID-19 pandemic (2011-2018). The sequenced material came from CD4+ T cells from blood, cultured in vitro. Receptor source: a human donor in good health.

V is TRBV20-1 and J is TRBJ1-4; TRBD1 is a possible D gene (6 bases). CDR1 DFQATT and CDR2 SNEGSKA come from the germline V gene (reference sequence). There are 13 residues in the CDR3. Trimming stripped 0 bases from V and 8 bases from J, with 10 bases between. CDR3: CSAREGAGEKLFF. CDR3 nucleotide sequence: TGCAGTGCTAGAGAGGGGGCTGGGGAAAAACTGTTTTTT.

This clonotype counts as medium-sized. V is TRBV27 and J is TRBJ2-3; 9 bases match TRBD2. Per germline, CDR1 MNHEY and CDR2 SMNVEV (reference sequence). The ends lost 11 bases at V and 1 base at J; junction bases unmatched: 4. There are 13 residues in the CDR3. The chain's CDR3 is CASLAGGTDTQYF. Written as DNA, the CDR3 is TGTGCCTCTTTAGCGGGGGGCACAGATACGCAGTATTTT.

This clonotype is deemed medium-sized (0.01 to 0.1%). The chain carries TRBV27 and TRBJ2-1; D might be TRBD2 (5 bases). This CDR3 has 16 amino acids. Germline CDR1 is MNHEY and CDR2 is SMNVEV (reference sequence). V dropped 5 bases and J dropped 4 bases, with 18 bases sitting between them. CDR3 sequence reads: CASSPPRRRFYNEQFF. DNA of the CDR3: TGTGCCAGCAGTCCCCCCCGACGGAGGTTTTACAATGAGCAGTTCTTC.

This clonotype counts as medium-sized. This rearrangement joins TRBV19 to TRBJ1-1; D not certain. Trimming stripped 6 bases from V and 1 base from J, with 3 bases between. The length of the CDR3 is 11 residues. Per the germline V gene, CDR1 is LNHDA and CDR2 is SQIVND (reference sequence). CDR3 DNA sequence: TGTGCCAGTAGGAGGAACACTGAAGCTTTCTTT. This translates into CASRRNTEAFF.

The CDR3 region is CASSLAPGPSQETQYF. The CDR3 nucleotides are TGCGCCAGCAGCTTGGCTCCGGGACCCTCCCAAGAGACCCAGTACTTC. The chain is built from TRBV5-1 and TRBJ2-5; either TRBD1 or TRBD2 may fit D (5 bases each). The length of the CDR3 is 16 residues. Per germline, CDR1 SGHRS and CDR2 YFSETQ. Trimming pared 0 bases from V and 1 base from J, leaving 13 bases between.

This clonotype was detected a few times. V usage is TRBV25-1 and J usage is TRBJ1-4, with a weak D call TRBD1 (6 bases). The CDR3 length is 15 residues. The germline V and J ends were trimmed by 7 bases and 8 bases, with 20 bases remaining between them. Germline CDR1 and CDR2: MGHDK and SYGVNS. CDR3: CASTSVGGVREKLFF. The CDR3 DNA is TGTGCCAGCACCTCTGTCGGGGGCGTTCGGGAAAAACTGTTTTTT.

Judged by abundance, this clonotype is medium-sized. This chain uses TRBV7-9 with TRBJ2-7; 8 bases map to TRBD2. Germline V gene sequence: CDR1 SEHNR, CDR2 FQNEAQ (reference sequence). J lost 3 bases, V lost 5 bases, and 15 bases had no gene match. CDR3 length: 17 residues. The CDR3 region has the DNA TGTGCCAGCAGCCCCCCGCTCCGGCTAGCGGGCAACTACGAGCAGTACTTC. Translating it yields CASSPPLRLAGNYEQYF.

A word on this clonotype: A clone one base away is much larger, so this may be a read error. The chain recombines TRBV28 with TRBJ1-6, with D possibly matching TRBD1 (6 bases). The CDR3 is 16 amino acids. Germline loops: CDR1 MDHEN, CDR2 SYDVKM. As DNA, the CDR3 is TGTGCCAACAGTTCTCCTGGGGGGGGCGGGGGTTCACCCCTCCACTTT. It specifies CANSSPGGGGGSPLHF.

The rearrangement joins TRBV29-1 to TRBJ2-3, with a tentative D call TRBD2 (7 bases). Germline values: CDR1 SQVTM, CDR2 ANQGSEA. This CDR3 is built from 14 residues. The CDR3 sequence is CSHGGGGQGDTQYF. CDR3 DNA: TGCAGTCACGGAGGGGGAGGGCAGGGAGATACGCAGTATTTT.

This clonotype is judged medium-sized (0.01 to 0.1%). The V and J genes are TRBV4-2 and TRBJ1-2, with D possibly TRBD1 on 5 matching bases. Trimming left V 0 bases short and J 3 bases short, with 11 bases between. This CDR3 has 15 amino acids. CDR1 LGHNA and CDR2 YNFKEQ come from the germline V gene. The CDR3 DNA follows: TGTGCCAGCAGCCAAGATCTAGGGGCCGACTATGGCTACACCTTC. Translated: CASSQDLGADYGYTF.